Listed below are T cell receptor beta chains from one sample, sequenced in a study of shared clonotypes between healthy human individuals. Assay: immunoSEQ multiplex PCR; the TCRdb copy retains only in-frame clones and omits some. The sample records about 2 million clones, just under 95% being singletons. The material sequenced was naive CD8+ T cells sorted from blood. The receptors derive from a man between 18 and 35 years old in good health. CDR3s include the opening cysteine and the closing phenylalanine or tryptophan. The D gene is left open where the match is weak. Clone size is not always given. Where it is, it says once, few, many or a class for expanded clones.

>.|TRBV4-3|16|TRBJ2-3|TRBD1
TGCGCCAGCAGCCAAGGGACAGGGTGGGGCACAGATACGCAGTATTTT
CASSQGTGWGTDTQYF
>once|TRBV7-6|15|TRBJ2-7|TRBD1
TGTGCCAGCAGCTTTCCGGGACAGGGTGTCCACGAGCAGTACTTC
CASSFPGQGVHEQYF
>.|TRBV7-9|14|TRBJ2-5|.
TGTGCCAGCAGCTTAAAACATCCCCAAGAGACCCAGTACTTC
CASSLKHPQETQYF
>.|TRBV7-9|18|TRBJ1-1|TRBD1
TGTGCCAGCAGCTTAGGGGACGACAGGGCCCCGATGAACACTGAAGCTTTCTTT
CASSLGDDRAPMNTEAFF
>.|TRBV27|14|TRBJ2-7|.
TGTGCCAGCAGTTTAACAGGGGACTTGTACGAGCAGTACTTC
CASSLTGDLYEQYF
>.|TRBV5-1|12|TRBJ2-2|.
TGCGCCAGCGGCGTAGCAAGCGGGGAGCTGTTTTTT
CASGVASGELFF
>.|TRBV9|16|TRBJ1-1|.
TGTGCCAGCAGCGTTAGGTGGGCAGGGCGGTCCACTGAAGCTTTCTTT
CASSVRWAGRSTEAFF
>.|TRBV5-1|15|TRBJ2-7|.
TGCGCCAGCAGCCCGGAGGGGCGGCCATCCTACGAGCAGTACTTC
CASSPEGRPSYEQYF
>.|TRBV4-2|16|TRBJ2-3|TRBD2
TGTGCCAGCAGCCAAGTAGGAACTAGCGGGAGCGAGACGCAGTATTTT
CASSQVGTSGSETQYF
>.|TRBV27|13|TRBJ2-7|TRBD2
TGTGCCAGCACTAGCGGGGCCTCCTACGAGCAGTACTTC
CASTSGASYEQYF
>.|TRBV6-1|15|TRBJ1-2|.
TGTGCCAGCAGTGAAATGTCCCGGGACACTTATGGCTACACCTTC
CASSEMSRDTYGYTF
>.|TRBV27|13|TRBJ1-5|.
TGTGCCAGCAGCAATCTGGGAGGTCAGCCCCAGCATTTT
CASSNLGGQPQHF
>.|TRBV7-6|15|TRBJ2-1|.
TGTGCCAGCAGCCAAATCGGCGGGGAATACAATGAGCAGTTCTTC
CASSQIGGEYNEQFF
>.|TRBV25-1|15|TRBJ2-1|.
TGTGCCAGCAGGGAGCAGGGATCCCCCTACAATGAGCAGTTCTTC
CASREQGSPYNEQFF
>.|TRBV9|13|TRBJ2-2|.
TGTGCCAGCAGCGTAGGGGGAACCGGGGAGCTGTTTTTT
CASSVGGTGELFF
>.|TRBV7-9|17|TRBJ2-1|.
TGTGCCAGCAGCCCGAAGACCGGGGGATTGTCCTACAATGAGCAGTTCTTC
CASSPKTGGLSYNEQFF
>once|TRBV2|15|TRBJ1-1|TRBD1
TGTGCCAGCAGCGCGACAGGGATAGAATTAACTGAAGCTTTCTTT
CASSATGIELTEAFF
>.|TRBV4-2|16|TRBJ2-1|TRBD2
TGTGCCAGCAGCCAAGAGGGACTAGCGGGAGCCAATGAGCAGTTCTTC
CASSQEGLAGANEQFF
>.|TRBV10-3|14|TRBJ2-7|.
TGTGCCATCAGTGGATACCCTCAGTCCTACGAGCAGTACTTC
CAISGYPQSYEQYF
>once|TRBV4-1|15|TRBJ1-2|TRBD1
TGCGCCAGCAGCCAAGATCGTGGGACAGCCTATGGCTACACCTTC
CASSQDRGTAYGYTF
>.|TRBV4-1|17|TRBJ1-3|TRBD1
TGCGCCAGCAGCCAAGATCAAGTGACAGGGCTGGGAAACACCATATATTTT
CASSQDQVTGLGNTIYF
>.|TRBV27|17|TRBJ1-5|.
TGTGCCAGCAGTCCCTCCCTCGGGGAAGCGGTGATACCGCCCCAGCATTTT
CASSPSLGEAVIPPQHF
>.|TRBV5-1|14|TRBJ2-5|.
TGCGCCAGCAGCCCCCCCGGGAGACAAGAGACCCAGTACTTC
CASSPPGRQETQYF
>.|TRBV5-4|14|TRBJ2-7|.
TGTGCCAGCAGCTGGGGGACGGAGTCCTACGAGCAGTACTTC
CASSWGTESYEQYF
>few|TRBV7-9|13|TRBJ1-3|.
TGTGCCACGACCGAGAGCTCTGGAAACACCATATATTTT
CATTESSGNTIYF
>once|TRBV11-2|16|TRBJ2-3|TRBD2
TGTGCCAGCAGCCTACAGCCTAGCGGATACACAGATACGCAGTATTTT
CASSLQPSGYTDTQYF
>.|TRBV10-2|14|TRBJ2-7|TRBD2
TGCGCCACCCGACTAGCGGGAGATATACACGAGCAGTACTTC
CATRLAGDIHEQYF
>.|TRBV7-6|13|TRBJ2-5|.
TGTGCCAGCAGCGAGGACCCACTGGGGACCCAGTACTTC
CASSEDPLGTQYF
>.|TRBV4-1|16|TRBJ2-5|.
TGCGCCAGCAGCCAGCCCTGGGACCTAGCCCAAGAGACCCAGTACTTC
CASSQPWDLAQETQYF
>.|TRBV15|16|TRBJ2-5|TRBD1
TGTGCCACCAGTCAGTTTGGACAGGGGATTATGGAGACCCAGTACTTC
CATSQFGQGIMETQYF
>.|TRBV6-5|15|TRBJ2-5|TRBD2
TGTGCCAGCAGTTATGGACTAGCGGGAGTAGAGACCCAGTACTTC
CASSYGLAGVETQYF
>.|TRBV6-5|14|TRBJ2-3|.
TGTGCCAGCAGTTACGGGCTAGGTACAGATACGCAGTATTTT
CASSYGLGTDTQYF
>.|TRBV4-1|16|TRBJ1-2|TRBD1
TGCGCCAGCAGCCCGACGGAGGGGGCGCGGGGCTATGGCTACACCTTC
CASSPTEGARGYGYTF
>.|TRBV28|16|TRBJ2-7|.
TGTGCCAGCAGTTTATCTCCTAGGACGGGTCCCTACGAGCAGTACTTC
CASSLSPRTGPYEQYF
>once|TRBV30|15|TRBJ1-2|TRBD1
TGTGCCTGGAGCGGGACAGGGGGCGCAGAATCTGGCTACACCTTC
CAWSGTGGAESGYTF
>.|TRBV7-9|18|TRBJ2-1|TRBD1
TGTGCCAGCAGCTCAGGACAGGGAAGTAGCATCTCCTACAATGAGCAGTTCTTC
CASSSGQGSSISYNEQFF
>once|TRBV27|16|TRBJ2-7|TRBD2
TGTGCCAGCAGTTTATCGGTTTCGGGGGGGCACTACGAGCAGTACTTC
CASSLSVSGGHYEQYF
>.|TRBV14|12|TRBJ2-7|.
TGTGCCAGCAGCCCCGGAGCCTACGAGCAGTACTTC
CASSPGAYEQYF
>.|TRBV6-5|15|TRBJ2-5|TRBD2
TGTGCCAGCAATAGACTAGCGGGGGACCCTCATCCCCAGTACTTC
CASNRLAGDPHPQYF
>.|TRBV13|16|TRBJ1-4|TRBD1
TGTGCCAGCAGCCCGGCCGGACAGGGGTTTACTGAAAAACTGTTTTTT
CASSPAGQGFTEKLFF
>.|TRBV29-1|11|TRBJ2-7|TRBD2
TGCAGCGTCGAGCGGGGTGGCGAGCAGTACTTC
CSVERGGEQYF
>.|TRBV11-2|13|TRBJ1-1|.
TGTGCCAGCAGCTTAGACGCAGACACTGAAGCTTTCTTT
CASSLDADTEAFF
>.|TRBV4-1|14|TRBJ1-2|.
TGCGCCAGCAGCCAAGATGTGACAGCCTATGGCTACACCTTC
CASSQDVTAYGYTF
>.|TRBV5-8|16|TRBJ1-6|.
TGTGCCAGCAGCTTATCCCCCAGCTCCTATAATTCACCCCTCCACTTT
CASSLSPSSYNSPLHF
>.|TRBV5-1|14|TRBJ2-5|.
TGCGCCAGCAGCTTGGCAGAGGACCAAGAGACCCAGTACTTC
CASSLAEDQETQYF
>.|TRBV5-1|19|TRBJ2-5|TRBD2
TGCGCCAGCAGCTTGGATCCAGCGGGAGTAACGAAGGTCCAAGAGACCCAGTACTTC
CASSLDPAGVTKVQETQYF
>.|TRBV11-2|17|TRBJ2-7|TRBD2
TGTGCCAGCAGCTTCCATCAAGGGACTAGCGGATCCTACGAGCAGTACTTC
CASSFHQGTSGSYEQYF
>.|TRBV2|14|TRBJ2-5|.
TGTGCCAGCAGAGAGGGGAGGCTTAAAGAGACCCAGTACTTC
CASREGRLKETQYF
>.|TRBV10-2|11|TRBJ1-4|.
TGCGCCACCTCCCCCCATGAAAAACTGTTTTTT
CATSPHEKLFF
>.|TRBV5-8|15|TRBJ1-2|.
TGTGCCAGCAGCTCGGAGTTGGACAGCCACTATGGCTACACCTTC
CASSSELDSHYGYTF
>.|TRBV28|14|TRBJ1-3|.
TGTGCCAGCCGTAAGGGGTTAGCGGGAAACACCATATATTTT
CASRKGLAGNTIYF
>.|TRBV27|13|TRBJ2-7|TRBD2
TGTGCCAGCAGCCTCAGCGGGGGCTACGAGCAGTACTTC
CASSLSGGYEQYF
>.|TRBV5-4|15|TRBJ2-7|TRBD2
TGTGCCAGCAGCTTCTACGGCGGGAGTCTCGCCGAGCAGTACTTC
CASSFYGGSLAEQYF
>.|TRBV5-1|14|TRBJ2-7|.
TGCGCCAGCAGCTTGGTTCCGGTACGGGACGAGCAGTACTTC
CASSLVPVRDEQYF
>.|TRBV21-1|16|TRBJ2-7|.
TGTGCCAGCAGCAAAGGGTGGACTCTTATTCTCTACGAGCAGTACTTC
CASSKGWTLILYEQYF